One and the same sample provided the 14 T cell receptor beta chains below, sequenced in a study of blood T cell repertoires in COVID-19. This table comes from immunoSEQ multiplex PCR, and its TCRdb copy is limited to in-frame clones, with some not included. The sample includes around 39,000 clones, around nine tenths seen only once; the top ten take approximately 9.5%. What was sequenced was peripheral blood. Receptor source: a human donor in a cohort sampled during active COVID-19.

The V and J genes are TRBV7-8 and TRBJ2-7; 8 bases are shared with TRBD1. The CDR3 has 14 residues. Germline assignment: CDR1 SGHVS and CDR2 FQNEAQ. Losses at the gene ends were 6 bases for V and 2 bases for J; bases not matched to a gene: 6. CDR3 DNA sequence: TGTGCCAGCAGTTCCGACAGGGGTGCCTACGAGCAGTACTTC. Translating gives CASSSDRGAYEQYF. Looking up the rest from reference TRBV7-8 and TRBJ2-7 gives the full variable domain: GAGVSQSPRYKVAKRGQDVALRCDPISGHVSLFWYQQALGQGPEFLTYFQNEAQLDKSGLPSDRFFAERPEGSVSTLKIQRTQQEDSAVYLCASSSDRGAYEQYFGPGTRLTVT.

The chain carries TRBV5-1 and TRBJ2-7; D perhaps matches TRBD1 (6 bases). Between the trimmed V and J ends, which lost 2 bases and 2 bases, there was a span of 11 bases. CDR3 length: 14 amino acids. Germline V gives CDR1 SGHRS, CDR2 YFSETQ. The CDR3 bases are TGCGCCAGCAGCTTCGGACAGAAACCCTACGAGCAGTACTTC. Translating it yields CASSFGQKPYEQYF.

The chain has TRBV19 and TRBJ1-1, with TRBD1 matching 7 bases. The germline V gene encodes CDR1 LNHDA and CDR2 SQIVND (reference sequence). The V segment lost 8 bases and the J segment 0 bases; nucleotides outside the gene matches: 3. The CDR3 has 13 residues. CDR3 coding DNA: TGTGCCAGTTCGACAGGGATGAACACTGAAGCTTTCTTT. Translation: CASSTGMNTEAFF. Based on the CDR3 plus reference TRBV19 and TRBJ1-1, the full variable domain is DGGITQSPKYLFRKEGQNVTLSCEQNLNHDAMYWYRQDPGQGLRLIYYSQIVNDFQKGDIAEGYSVSREKKESFPLTVTSAQKNPTAFYLCASSTGMNTEAFFGQGTRLTVV.

CDR3 DNA sequence: TGTGCCAGTAGTATTGGAGGGGCTGTAAATGAGCAGTTCTTC. Translated: CASSIGGAVNEQFF. This chain joins TRBV19 and TRBJ2-1; possible D gene TRBD2, 6 bases. V was trimmed by 3 bases and J by 7 bases, leaving 13 bases between them. Germline V CDR1 and CDR2: LNHDA, SQIVND (reference sequence). The CDR3 spans 14 residues.

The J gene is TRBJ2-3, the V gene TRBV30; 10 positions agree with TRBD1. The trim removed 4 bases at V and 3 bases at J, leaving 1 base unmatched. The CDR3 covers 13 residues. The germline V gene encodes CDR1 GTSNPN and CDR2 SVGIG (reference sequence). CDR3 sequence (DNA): TGTGCCTGGAAGGACAGGGGGACAGATACGCAGTATTTT. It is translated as CAWKDRGTDTQYF.

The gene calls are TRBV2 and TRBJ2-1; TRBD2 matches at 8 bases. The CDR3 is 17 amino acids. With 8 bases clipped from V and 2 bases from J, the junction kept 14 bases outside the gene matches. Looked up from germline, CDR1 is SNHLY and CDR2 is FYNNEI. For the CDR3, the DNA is TGTGCCAGCTTGCAGGGGTTGGTAGCGGGACCCTACAATGAGCAGTTCTTC. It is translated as CASLQGLVAGPYNEQFF.

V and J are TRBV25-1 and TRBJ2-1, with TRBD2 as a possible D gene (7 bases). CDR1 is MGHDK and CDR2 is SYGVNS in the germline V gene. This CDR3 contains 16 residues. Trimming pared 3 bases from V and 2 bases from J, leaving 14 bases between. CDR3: CASSDVGGATYNEQFF. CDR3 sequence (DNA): TGTGCCAGCAGTGATGTTGGGGGGGCAACCTACAATGAGCAGTTCTTC.

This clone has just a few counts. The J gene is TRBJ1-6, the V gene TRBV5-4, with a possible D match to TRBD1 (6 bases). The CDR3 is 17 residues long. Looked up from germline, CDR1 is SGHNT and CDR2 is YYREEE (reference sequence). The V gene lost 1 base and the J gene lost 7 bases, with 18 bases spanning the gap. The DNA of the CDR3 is TGTGCCAGCAGCTTGCCAGGGGCCGGTAGTCGGAATTCACCCCTCCACTTT. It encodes CASSLPGAGSRNSPLHF.

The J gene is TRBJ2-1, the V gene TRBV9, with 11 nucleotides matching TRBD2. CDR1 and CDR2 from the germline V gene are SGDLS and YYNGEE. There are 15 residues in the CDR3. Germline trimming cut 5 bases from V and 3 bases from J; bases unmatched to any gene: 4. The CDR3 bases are TGTGCCAGCAGTGAACTAGCGGGGGACTACAATGAGCAGTTCTTC. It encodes CASSELAGDYNEQFF.

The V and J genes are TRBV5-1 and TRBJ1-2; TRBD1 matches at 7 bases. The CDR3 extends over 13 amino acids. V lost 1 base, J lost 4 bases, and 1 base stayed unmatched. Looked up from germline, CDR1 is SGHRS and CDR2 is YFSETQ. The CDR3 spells CASSLNRGYGYTF. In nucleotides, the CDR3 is TGCGCCAGCAGCTTGAACAGGGGCTATGGCTACACCTTC. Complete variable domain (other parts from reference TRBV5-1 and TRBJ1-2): KAGVTQTPRYLIKTRGQQVTLSCSPISGHRSVSWYQQTPGQGLQFLFEYFSETQRNKGNFPGRFSGRQFSNSRSEMNVSTLELGDSALYLCASSLNRGYGYTFGSGTRLTVV.

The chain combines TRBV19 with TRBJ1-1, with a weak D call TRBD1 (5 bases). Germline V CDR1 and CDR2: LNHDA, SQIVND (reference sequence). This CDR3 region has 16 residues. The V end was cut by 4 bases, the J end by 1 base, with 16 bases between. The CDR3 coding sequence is TGTGCCAGTAGTAAAAAGACAGAGCAACGGAACACTGAAGCTTTCTTT. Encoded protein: CASSKKTEQRNTEAFF.

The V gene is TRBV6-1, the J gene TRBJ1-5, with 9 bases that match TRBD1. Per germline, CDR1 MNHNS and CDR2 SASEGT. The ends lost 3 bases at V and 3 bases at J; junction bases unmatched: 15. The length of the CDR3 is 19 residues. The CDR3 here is CASSDRGQGAGLYNQPQHF. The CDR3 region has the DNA TGTGCCAGCAGTGATCGGGGACAGGGTGCGGGCCTTTACAATCAGCCCCAGCATTTT.

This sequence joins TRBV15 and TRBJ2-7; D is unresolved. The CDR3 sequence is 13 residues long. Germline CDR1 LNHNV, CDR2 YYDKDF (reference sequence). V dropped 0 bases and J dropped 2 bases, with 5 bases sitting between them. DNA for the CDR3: TGTGCCACCAGCAGAGATCCCACCTACGAGCAGTACTTC. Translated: CATSRDPTYEQYF.

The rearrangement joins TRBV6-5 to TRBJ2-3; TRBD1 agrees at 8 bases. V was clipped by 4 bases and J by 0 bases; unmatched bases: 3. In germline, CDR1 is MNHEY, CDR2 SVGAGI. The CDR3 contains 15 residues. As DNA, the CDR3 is TGTGCCAGCAGTTTCGGGGACAGGAGCACAGATACGCAGTATTTT. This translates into CASSFGDRSTDTQYF.